This entry lists 8 T cell receptor beta chains sequenced from one sample in a study of CD8+ T cells in alopecia areata (dated by TCRdb to between 2018 and 2020). The sample's time point label, decoded: more than 3 weeks on oral tofacitinib. The sample's treatment or condition label, decoded: oral pan-JAK inhibitor, 5-10 mg twice daily. The library was generated by the immunoSEQ multiplex PCR assay. RNA was extracted from all samples and reverse transcribed into cDNA, which served as template for TCR sequencing. What TCRdb holds here is the immuneACCESS table cut down to in-frame rearrangements. Part of the clones is not present; checked against another copy, under half of the missing clones reflect an unresolved V gene, and the others are unexplained. The sample data list around 210,000 clones, and over 60% of these were observed just once. The leading ten clones occupy 4% to 5% of the sample. Sequences were derived from CD4+ T cells sorted from blood, sampled at week 4, from a patient treated with tofacitinib. The receptors originated from a human donor with alopecia areata.

This sequence joins TRBV27 and TRBJ2-3; D may be TRBD1 or TRBD2 (6 bases each). Germline lookup yields CDR1 MNHEY and CDR2 SMNVEV (reference sequence). V shed 6 bases and J shed 6 bases, with 16 bases lying between them. This CDR3 spans 14 amino acids. The CDR3 DNA follows: TGTGCCAGCAGACTCAACTGGGGGGCCGATACGCAGTATTTT. Encoded protein: CASRLNWGADTQYF.

This clone was seen more than once but under ten times. This sequence joins TRBV7-2 and TRBJ2-7; 9 nucleotides match TRBD1. V gave up 2 bases and J gave up 6 bases; unmatched junction bases: 11. This CDR3 spans 16 amino acids. Germline values: CDR1 SGHTA, CDR2 FQGNSA. The CDR3 protein is CASSLMGQGIQGEQYF. The DNA of the CDR3 is TGTGCCAGCAGCTTAATGGGACAGGGAATTCAGGGCGAGCAGTACTTC.

The J gene is TRBJ1-1, the V gene TRBV30; 8 positions agree with TRBD1. This CDR3 spans 12 amino acids. Germline V lookup: CDR1 GTSNPN, CDR2 SVGIG (reference sequence). Trimming cost V 3 bases and J 11 bases; bases outside gene matches: 8. CDR3 DNA: TGTGCCTGGAGCGGTGATCGGACAGGGGCTTTCTTT. Its protein product is CAWSGDRTGAFF.

The J gene is TRBJ2-7, the V gene TRBV7-9; weak D call: TRBD2 (5 bases). This CDR3 spans 13 amino acids. Trimming removed 6 bases at V and 3 bases at J, with 12 bases between. Germline CDR1 is SEHNR and CDR2 is FQNEAQ (reference sequence). For the CDR3, the DNA is TGTGCCAGCAGTTCAACGGGGATCTACGAGCAGTACTTC. Amino acids: CASSSTGIYEQYF.

The chain employs TRBV15 and TRBJ2-5; 7 bases match TRBD2. The CDR3 covers 13 residues. J lost 1 base, V lost 5 bases, and 1 base had no gene match. CDR1 is LNHNV and CDR2 is YYDKDF in the germline V gene (reference sequence). The CDR3 region has the DNA TGTGCCACCAGCGCGGGGGTCCAAGAGACCCAGTACTTC. Protein sequence: CATSAGVQETQYF.

V and J are TRBV29-1 and TRBJ1-1, with D possibly being TRBD1 (6 bases). Looked up from germline, CDR1 is SQVTM and CDR2 is ANQGSEA. The CDR3 contains 14 residues. With 6 bases removed from V and 0 bases from J, the gap between germline ends came to 14 bases. The chain's CDR3 is CSVLPGHLNTEAFF. The CDR3 bases are TGCAGCGTACTACCGGGACATTTGAACACTGAAGCTTTCTTT.

This clone was detected only a few times. The same CDR3 is also encoded by other DNA sequences in this sample. The chain carries TRBV18 and TRBJ1-5; no reliable D call. V was trimmed by 2 bases and J by 5 bases, leaving 7 bases between them. The CDR3 runs to 13 residues. Germline CDR1 and CDR2: KGHSH and LQKENI. In nucleotides, the CDR3 is TGTGCCAGCTCACCATCGGGAGATCAGCCCCAGCATTTT. It codes for CASSPSGDQPQHF.

The chain has TRBV30 and TRBJ2-1; 10 bases fit TRBD2. Germline CDR1 and CDR2: GTSNPN and SVGIG (reference sequence). This CDR3 has 15 residues. V trimming: 5 bases; J trimming: 10 bases; junction bases outside the gene matches: 14. This CDR3 is CAWGNGLADSREQFF. The CDR3 DNA reads as TGTGCCTGGGGGAACGGACTAGCGGACTCCAGAGAGCAGTTCTTC.